Sequencing of this T cell receptor beta chain was carried out in a study of shared clonotypes between healthy human individuals. The method was immunoSEQ multiplex PCR; TCRdb's version includes in-frame clones alone and lacks a portion of them. Here the sample spans some 2,000,000 clones, 90% to 95% being singletons. The CDR3 is made up of 12 amino acids. Germline loops: CDR1 MDHEN, CDR2 SYDVKM. Deletions cut 6 bases from V and 6 bases from J, with 12 bases between. This chain links TRBV28 with TRBJ2-7; D uncertain. What was sequenced was naive CD4+ T cells sorted from blood. The subset here: CD45RA+ positively selected. This receptor was taken from a man aged 18 to 29 in good health. CDR3 loop: CASRAMVSEQYF. As DNA, the CDR3 is TGTGCCAGCAGGGCAATGGTTAGCGAGCAGTACTTC.